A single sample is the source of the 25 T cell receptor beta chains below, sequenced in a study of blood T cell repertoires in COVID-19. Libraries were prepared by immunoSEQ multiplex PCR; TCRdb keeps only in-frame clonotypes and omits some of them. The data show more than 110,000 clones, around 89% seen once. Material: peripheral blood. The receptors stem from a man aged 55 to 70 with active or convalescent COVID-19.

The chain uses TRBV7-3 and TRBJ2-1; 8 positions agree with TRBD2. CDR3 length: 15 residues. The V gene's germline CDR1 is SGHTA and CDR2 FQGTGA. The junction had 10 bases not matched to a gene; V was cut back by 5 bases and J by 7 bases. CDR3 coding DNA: TGTGCCAGCAGCCCCCAGGGATTAGCGGGGAATGAGCAGTTCTTC. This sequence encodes CASSPQGLAGNEQFF.

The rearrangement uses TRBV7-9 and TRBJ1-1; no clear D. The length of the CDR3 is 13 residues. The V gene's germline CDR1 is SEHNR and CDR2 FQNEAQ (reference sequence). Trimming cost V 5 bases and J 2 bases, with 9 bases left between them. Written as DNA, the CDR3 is TGTGCCAGCAGCCCAGTACTAAACACTGAAGCTTTCTTT. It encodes CASSPVLNTEAFF.

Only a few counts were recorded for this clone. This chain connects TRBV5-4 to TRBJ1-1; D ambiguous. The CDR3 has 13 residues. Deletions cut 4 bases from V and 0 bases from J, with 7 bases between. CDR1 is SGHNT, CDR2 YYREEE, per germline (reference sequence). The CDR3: CASSPYLNTEAFF. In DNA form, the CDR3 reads TGTGCCAGCAGCCCGTACTTGAACACTGAAGCTTTCTTT.

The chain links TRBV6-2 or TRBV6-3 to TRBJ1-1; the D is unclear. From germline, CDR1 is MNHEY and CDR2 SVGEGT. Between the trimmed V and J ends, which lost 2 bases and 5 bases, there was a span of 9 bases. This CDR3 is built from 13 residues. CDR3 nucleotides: TGTGCCAGCAGTTACGGTGCCAGTACTGAAGCTTTCTTT. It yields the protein CASSYGASTEAFF.

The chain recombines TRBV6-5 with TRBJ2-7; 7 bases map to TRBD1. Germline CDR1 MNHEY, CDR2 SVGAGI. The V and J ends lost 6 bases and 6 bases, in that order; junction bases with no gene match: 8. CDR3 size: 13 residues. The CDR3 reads CASRDRVWGEQYF. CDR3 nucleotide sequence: TGTGCCAGCAGAGACAGGGTGTGGGGCGAGCAGTACTTC.

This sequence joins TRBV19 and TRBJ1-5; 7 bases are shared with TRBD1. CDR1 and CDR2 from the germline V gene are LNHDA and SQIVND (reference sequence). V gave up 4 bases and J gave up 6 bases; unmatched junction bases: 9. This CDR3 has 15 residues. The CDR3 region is CASSTGQDWGQPQHF. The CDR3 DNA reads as TGTGCCAGTAGTACAGGACAGGATTGGGGTCAGCCCCAGCATTTT.

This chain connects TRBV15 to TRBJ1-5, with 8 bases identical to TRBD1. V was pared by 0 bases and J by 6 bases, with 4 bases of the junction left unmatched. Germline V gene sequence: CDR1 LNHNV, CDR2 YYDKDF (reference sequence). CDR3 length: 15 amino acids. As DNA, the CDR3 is TGTGCCACCAGCAGAGAAGGACAGGGTGGTCAGCCCCAGCATTTT. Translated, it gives CATSREGQGGQPQHF.

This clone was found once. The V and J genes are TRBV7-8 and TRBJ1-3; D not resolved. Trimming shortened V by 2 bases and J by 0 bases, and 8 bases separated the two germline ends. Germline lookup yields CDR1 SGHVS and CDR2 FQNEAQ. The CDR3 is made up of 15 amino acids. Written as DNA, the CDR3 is TGTGCCAGCAGCTTATCGGTTTTCTCTGGAAACACCATATATTTT. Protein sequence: CASSLSVFSGNTIYF.

DNA for the CDR3: TGTGCCAGCAGTCGTTACACGCCGGGACTAGACAATGAGCAGTTCTTC. Amino acid sequence: CASSRYTPGLDNEQFF. The chain couples TRBV28 to TRBJ2-1; TRBD2 matches 8 bases. This CDR3 is built from 16 residues. The V and J ends lost 5 bases and 5 bases, in that order; junction bases with no gene match: 11. Germline V gene data show CDR1 as MDHEN and CDR2 as SYDVKM.

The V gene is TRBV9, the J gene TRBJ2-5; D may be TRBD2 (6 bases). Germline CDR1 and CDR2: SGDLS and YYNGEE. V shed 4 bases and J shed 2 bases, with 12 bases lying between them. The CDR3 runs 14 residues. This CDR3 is CASSIGTVQETQYF. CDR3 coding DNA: TGTGCCAGCAGCATAGGGACTGTTCAAGAGACCCAGTACTTC.

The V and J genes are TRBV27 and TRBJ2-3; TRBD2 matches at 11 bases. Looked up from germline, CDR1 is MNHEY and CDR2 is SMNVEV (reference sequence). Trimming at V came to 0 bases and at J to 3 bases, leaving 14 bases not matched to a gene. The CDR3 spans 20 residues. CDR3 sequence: CASSLSSWGSGRAMTDTQYF. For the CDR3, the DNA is TGTGCCAGCAGTTTATCCTCCTGGGGTAGCGGGAGGGCCATGACAGATACGCAGTATTTT.

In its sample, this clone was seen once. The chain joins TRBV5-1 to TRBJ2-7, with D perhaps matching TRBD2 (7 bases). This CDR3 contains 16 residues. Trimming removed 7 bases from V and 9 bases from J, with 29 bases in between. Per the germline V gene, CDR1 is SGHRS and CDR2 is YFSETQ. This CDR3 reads CASAGLGGQGPPGQYF. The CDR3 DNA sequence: TGCGCCAGCGCGGGGCTCGGGGGGCAGGGACCCCCTGGGCAGTACTTC.

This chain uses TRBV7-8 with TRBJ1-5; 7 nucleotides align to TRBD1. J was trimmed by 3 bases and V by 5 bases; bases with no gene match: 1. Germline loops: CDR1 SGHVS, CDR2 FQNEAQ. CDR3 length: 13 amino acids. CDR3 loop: CASSEGANQPQHF. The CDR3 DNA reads TGTGCCAGCAGCGAGGGGGCCAATCAGCCCCAGCATTTT.

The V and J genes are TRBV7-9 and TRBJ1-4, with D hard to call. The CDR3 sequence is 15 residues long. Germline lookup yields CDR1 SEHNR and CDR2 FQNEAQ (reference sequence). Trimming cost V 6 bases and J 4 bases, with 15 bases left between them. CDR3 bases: TGTGCCAGCAGTACTATGCGGTCCCTTAATGAAAAACTGTTTTTT. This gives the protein CASSTMRSLNEKLFF.

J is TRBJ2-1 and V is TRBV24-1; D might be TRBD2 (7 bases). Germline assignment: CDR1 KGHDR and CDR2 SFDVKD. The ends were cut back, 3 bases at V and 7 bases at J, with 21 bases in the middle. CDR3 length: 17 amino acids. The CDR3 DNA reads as TGTGCCACCAGTGATCCAACCTCAGGGGAGGGGTGGAATGAGCAGTTCTTC. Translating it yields CATSDPTSGEGWNEQFF.

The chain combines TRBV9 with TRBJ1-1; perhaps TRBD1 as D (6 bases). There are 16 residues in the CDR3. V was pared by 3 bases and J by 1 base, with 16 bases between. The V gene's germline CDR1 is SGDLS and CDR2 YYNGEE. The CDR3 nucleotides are TGTGCCAGCAGCGCGGGGGGCGGAGGCCCGAACACTGAAGCTTTCTTT. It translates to CASSAGGGGPNTEAFF.

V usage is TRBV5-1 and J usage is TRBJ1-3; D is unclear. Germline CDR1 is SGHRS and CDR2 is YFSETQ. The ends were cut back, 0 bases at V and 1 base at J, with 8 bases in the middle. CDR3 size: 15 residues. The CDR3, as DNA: TGCGCCAGCAGCTTGGGAAGCAAGTCTGGAAACACCATATATTTT. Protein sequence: CASSLGSKSGNTIYF.

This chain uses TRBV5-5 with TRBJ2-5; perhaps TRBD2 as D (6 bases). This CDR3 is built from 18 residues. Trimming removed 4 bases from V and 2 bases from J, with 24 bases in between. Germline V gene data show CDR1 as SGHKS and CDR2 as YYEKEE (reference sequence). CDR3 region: CASSKSTIRVAVQETQYF. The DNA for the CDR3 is TGTGCCAGCAGCAAGTCTACCATTAGGGTAGCGGTGCAAGAGACCCAGTACTTC.

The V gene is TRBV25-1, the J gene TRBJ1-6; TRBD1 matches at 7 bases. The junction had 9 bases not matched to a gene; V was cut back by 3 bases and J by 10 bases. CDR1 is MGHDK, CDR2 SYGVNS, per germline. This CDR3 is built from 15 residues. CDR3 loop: CASSDPGQVQSPLHF. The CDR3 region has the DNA TGTGCCAGCAGTGATCCTGGACAGGTGCAGTCACCCCTCCACTTT.

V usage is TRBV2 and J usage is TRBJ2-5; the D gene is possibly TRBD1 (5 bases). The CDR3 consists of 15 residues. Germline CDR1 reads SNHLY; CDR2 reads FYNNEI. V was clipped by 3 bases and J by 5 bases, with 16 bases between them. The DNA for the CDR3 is TGTGCCAGCAGTGATGTTGGGGCCCCACGGGAGACCCAGTACTTC. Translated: CASSDVGAPRETQYF.

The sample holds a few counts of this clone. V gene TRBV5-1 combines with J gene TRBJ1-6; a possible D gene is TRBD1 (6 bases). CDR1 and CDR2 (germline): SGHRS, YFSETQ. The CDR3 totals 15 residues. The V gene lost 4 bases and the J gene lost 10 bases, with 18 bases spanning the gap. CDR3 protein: CASSEGHLLGSPLHF. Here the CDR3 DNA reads TGCGCCAGCAGCGAGGGACACCTTTTGGGGTCACCCCTCCACTTT.

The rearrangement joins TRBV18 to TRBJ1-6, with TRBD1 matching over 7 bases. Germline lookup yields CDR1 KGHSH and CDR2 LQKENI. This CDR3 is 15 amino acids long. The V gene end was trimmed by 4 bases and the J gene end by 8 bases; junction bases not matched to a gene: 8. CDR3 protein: CASSLRQGTDSPLHF. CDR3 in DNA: TGTGCCAGCTCACTTAGGCAGGGGACAGATTCACCCCTCCACTTT.

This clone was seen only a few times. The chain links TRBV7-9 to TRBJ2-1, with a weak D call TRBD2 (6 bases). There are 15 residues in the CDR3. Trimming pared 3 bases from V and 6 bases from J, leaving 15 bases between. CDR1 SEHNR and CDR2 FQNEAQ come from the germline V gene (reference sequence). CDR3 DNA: TGTGCCAGCAGCTTCGGGACTCCCCAGTCCAATGAGCAGTTCTTC. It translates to CASSFGTPQSNEQFF.

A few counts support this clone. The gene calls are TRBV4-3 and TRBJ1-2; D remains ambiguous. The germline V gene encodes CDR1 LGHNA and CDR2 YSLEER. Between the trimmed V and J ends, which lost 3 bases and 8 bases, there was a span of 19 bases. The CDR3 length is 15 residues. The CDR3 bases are TGCGCCAGCAGCCAGAGCCTCTTCCAAGTGGGCGGCTACACCTTC. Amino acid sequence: CASSQSLFQVGGYTF.

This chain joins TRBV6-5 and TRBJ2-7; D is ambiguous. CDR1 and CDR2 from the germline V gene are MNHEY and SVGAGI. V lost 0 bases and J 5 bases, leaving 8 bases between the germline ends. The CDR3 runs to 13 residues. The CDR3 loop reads CASSYSPRDEQYF. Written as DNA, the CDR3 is TGTGCCAGCAGTTACTCCCCCCGGGACGAGCAGTACTTC.